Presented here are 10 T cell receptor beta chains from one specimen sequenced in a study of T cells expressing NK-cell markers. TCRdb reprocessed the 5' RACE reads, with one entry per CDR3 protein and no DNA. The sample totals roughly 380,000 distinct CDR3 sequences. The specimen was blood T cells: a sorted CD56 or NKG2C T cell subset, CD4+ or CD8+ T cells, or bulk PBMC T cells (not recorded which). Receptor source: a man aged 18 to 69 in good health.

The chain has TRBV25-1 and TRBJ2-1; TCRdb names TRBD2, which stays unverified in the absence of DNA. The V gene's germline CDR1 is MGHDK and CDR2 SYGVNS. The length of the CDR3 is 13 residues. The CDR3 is CATFGDLYNEQFF. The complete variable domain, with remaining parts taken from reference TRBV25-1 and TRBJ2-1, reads EADIYQTPRYLVIGTGKKITLECSQTMGHDKMYWYQQDPGMELHLIHYSYGVNSTEKGDLSSESTVSRIRTEHFPLTLESARPSHTSQYLCATFGDLYNEQFFGPGTRLTVL.

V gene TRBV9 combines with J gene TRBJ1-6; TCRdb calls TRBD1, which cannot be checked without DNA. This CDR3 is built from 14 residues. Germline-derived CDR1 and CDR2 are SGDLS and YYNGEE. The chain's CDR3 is CASSALTGHSPLHF.

This chain's CDR3 is CAWSGGSNEKLFF. V gene TRBV30 combines with J gene TRBJ1-4. The CDR3 length is 13 residues. Germline lookup yields CDR1 GTSNPN and CDR2 SVGIG (reference sequence).

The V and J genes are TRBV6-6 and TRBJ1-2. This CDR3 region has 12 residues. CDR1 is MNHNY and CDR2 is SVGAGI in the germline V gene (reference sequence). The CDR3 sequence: CASSGEAYGYTF.

CDR3 protein: CASSLGGTRETQYF. V gene TRBV12-3 or TRBV12-4 combines with J gene TRBJ2-5; TCRdb designates TRBD1, a call that cannot be tested without DNA. CDR3 length equals 14 residues.

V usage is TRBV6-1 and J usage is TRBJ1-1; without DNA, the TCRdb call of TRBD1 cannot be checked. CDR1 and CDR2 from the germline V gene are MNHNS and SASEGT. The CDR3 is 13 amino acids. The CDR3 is CASGGTGFTEAFF.

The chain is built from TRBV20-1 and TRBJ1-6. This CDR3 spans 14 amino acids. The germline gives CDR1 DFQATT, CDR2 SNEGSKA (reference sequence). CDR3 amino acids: CSASPEYYNSPLHF.

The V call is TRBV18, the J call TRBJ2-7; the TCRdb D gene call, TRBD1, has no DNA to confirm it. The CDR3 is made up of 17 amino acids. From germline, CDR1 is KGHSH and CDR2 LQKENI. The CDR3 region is CASSLLRGNIDFYEQYF.

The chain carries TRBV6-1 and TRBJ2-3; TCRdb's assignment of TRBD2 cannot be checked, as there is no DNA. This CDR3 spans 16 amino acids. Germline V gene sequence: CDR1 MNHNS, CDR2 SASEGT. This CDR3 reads CASSGILAGGPDTQYF.

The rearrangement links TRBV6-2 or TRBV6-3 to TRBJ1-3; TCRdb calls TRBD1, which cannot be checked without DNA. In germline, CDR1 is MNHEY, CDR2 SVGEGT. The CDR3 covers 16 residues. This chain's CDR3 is CASSTGTSGSGNTIYF.